The rows below give T cell receptor beta chains drawn from one sample of a study of blood T cell repertoires in COVID-19. Measured with immunoSEQ multiplex PCR; TCRdb has only the in-frame clones, and not every one. The sample includes 310,000 or so clones, roughly 90% of them seen just once. Sequencing was done on a sample of peripheral blood. These receptors all come from a woman aged 45-60 years with active or convalescent COVID-19. Each CDR3 is given with its conserved first and last residue. The D gene is left open where the match is weak. Not every row has a clone size; where given, it reads once, few, many or a size class.

j_call v_call d_call clone_size cdr3_nt cdr3_aa
TRBJ2-2 TRBV6-5 NA NA TGTGCCAGCAGTTACTCGATAGGGGCTGGCACCGGGGAGCTGTTTTTT CASSYSIGAGTGELFF
TRBJ1-3 TRBV7-9 NA NA TGTGCCAGCAGCCCAAGTGGGGCCTCTGGAAACACCATATATTTT CASSPSGASGNTIYF
TRBJ2-7 TRBV15 NA NA TGTGCCACATCGATAACGGGTACCTACGAGCAGTACTTC CATSITGTYEQYF
TRBJ2-5 TRBV13 TRBD1 NA TGTGCCAGCAGCTTAAGGGCACAGGGGGGTGCCAGGAAGGAGACCCAGTACTTC CASSLRAQGGARKETQYF
TRBJ1-1 TRBV7-2 TRBD1 NA TGTGCCAGCAGCCATGGACAGGGGCGAACTGAACCCTTCTTT CASSHGQGRTEPFF
TRBJ1-2 TRBV4-1 NA NA TGCGCCAGCAGCCCCACAAAGAACTATGGCTACACCTTC CASSPTKNYGYTF
TRBJ2-1 TRBV2 NA NA TGTGCCAGCAGTGATCGTGACAGGAGGATTGTCGATGAGCAGTTCTTC CASSDRDRRIVDEQFF
TRBJ2-7 TRBV7-9 TRBD2 NA TGTGCCAGCAGCTTAGCGGGAGGGCGAACCGAGCAGTACTTC CASSLAGGRTEQYF
TRBJ2-1 TRBV10-3 TRBD2 NA TGTGCCATCAGTCCCTCCAGCTTACTAGCGGGGGGTGGTTACAATGAGCAGTTCTTC CAISPSSLLAGGGYNEQFF
TRBJ1-2 TRBV7-2 NA NA TGTGCCAGCAGCTTTGGCAGGGCTAGGGGAGGCTACACCTTC CASSFGRARGGYTF
TRBJ2-1 TRBV6-5 NA NA TGTGCCAGCAGTTACTCGCGAAGGACTCCCTACAATGAGCAGTTCTTC CASSYSRRTPYNEQFF
TRBJ1-2 TRBV2 TRBD1 once TGTGCCAGCAGTGAAGGGACAGGGGTATTCTATGGCTACACCTTC CASSEGTGVFYGYTF
TRBJ1-3 TRBV5-1 TRBD1 NA TGCGCCAGCAGCGGAGGACAGGGGGTAGAAGGAAACACCATATATTTT CASSGGQGVEGNTIYF
TRBJ2-5 TRBV11-1 TRBD2 NA TGTGCCAGCAGTCTAGCGGGGGAACAAGAGACCCAGTACTTC CASSLAGEQETQYF
TRBJ2-5 TRBV4-2 TRBD2 NA TGTGCCAGCAGCCAAGATAGGGGACTAGAAGAGACCCAGTACTTC CASSQDRGLEETQYF
TRBJ1-2 TRBV9 TRBD1 NA TGTGCCAGCAGCGTTGGCAGGGGGTCCGATGGCTACACCTTC CASSVGRGSDGYTF
TRBJ1-2 TRBV7-2 NA NA TGTGCCAGCAGCTCCTCTATCAATGCGAACAACTATGGCTACACCTTC CASSSSINANNYGYTF
TRBJ2-1 TRBV15 NA NA TGTGCCACCAGCAGAGATCCGGCGGCGGGATACAATGAGCAGTTCTTC CATSRDPAAGYNEQFF
TRBJ2-4 TRBV4-1 NA NA TGCGCCAGCACTAAAGAGGGGGGGCTAAAAAACATTCAGTACTTC CASTKEGGLKNIQYF
TRBJ2-5 TRBV10-3 NA NA TGTGCCATCTCCCAAGGGAGTCTGGAGACCCAGTACTTC CAISQGSLETQYF
TRBJ2-3 TRBV12-3/TRBV12-4 TRBD1 NA TGTGCCAGCGGACCGCTACAGGGGACGCAGTATTTT CASGPLQGTQYF
TRBJ1-6 TRBV7-2 NA few TGTGCCAGCAGCTCCGGCGGGGGTGGGACACCCCTCCACTTT CASSSGGGGTPLHF
TRBJ1-1 TRBV7-9 TRBD1 NA TGTGCCAGCAGCCACCTGACAGGGCGAGGGACTGAAGCTTTCTTT CASSHLTGRGTEAFF
TRBJ2-7 TRBV27 NA NA TGTGCCAGCAGTAAAGTTCGGTTAGACTACGAGCAGTACTTC CASSKVRLDYEQYF
TRBJ1-5 TRBV7-2 NA NA TGTGCCAGCAGCTTAGCAGAGACAGGGCCCCAGCATTTT CASSLAETGPQHF
TRBJ1-4 TRBV9 TRBD1 once TGTGCCAGCAGCGCGACAGGGGAAAAACTGTTTTTT CASSATGEKLFF
TRBJ2-1 TRBV19 TRBD2 once TGTGCCAGTAGTATAGGCCTAGCGGGGGCCGCCAATGAGCAGTTCTTC CASSIGLAGAANEQFF
TRBJ2-3 TRBV2 TRBD1 NA TGTGCCAGCAGTAGGGGGCAGGGTTTGAGGACAGATACGCAGTATTTT CASSRGQGLRTDTQYF
TRBJ2-1 TRBV7-2 TRBD1 NA TGTGCCAGCAGCCCCCGCAGGGGGTCCTACAATGAGCAGTTCTTC CASSPRRGSYNEQFF
TRBJ1-5 TRBV6-6 TRBD1 NA TGTGCCAGCAGCCCGATGATTCCCCAGTTAGAAACGGGACAGGCTGGTCAGCCCCAGCATTTT CASSPMIPQLETGQAGQPQHF
TRBJ1-6 TRBV6-5 TRBD1 NA TGTGCCAGCAGCCCAGTTGGACAGGGAAGCTCACCCCTCCACTTT CASSPVGQGSSPLHF
TRBJ1-5 TRBV18 NA NA TGTGCCAGCTCGCCGGGGGTGGCTCAGCCCCAGCATTTT CASSPGVAQPQHF
TRBJ1-1 TRBV24-1 NA NA TGTGCCACCAGTGATTCAGGCAGGGGAAACACTGAAGCTTTCTTT CATSDSGRGNTEAFF
TRBJ1-5 TRBV5-1 TRBD1 NA TGCGCCAGCAGCATCCGGACAGGAGCCGATCAGCCCCAGCATTTT CASSIRTGADQPQHF
TRBJ2-7 TRBV2 NA NA TGTGCCAGCAGTGAAGCCCCCCGGCGGAAGGGGCCATCCTACGAGCAGTACTTC CASSEAPRRKGPSYEQYF
TRBJ2-3 TRBV2 NA once TGTGCCAGCAGTGTCGGCGGGATAAGCACAGATACGCAGTATTTT CASSVGGISTDTQYF
TRBJ2-7 TRBV7-2 NA NA TGTGCCAGCAGCTCCTACCCCCTCTACGAGCAGTACTTC CASSSYPLYEQYF
TRBJ1-2 TRBV5-1 TRBD1 NA TGCGCCAGCGGCCCTACAGGGGGCCTCGACTATGGCTACACCTTC CASGPTGGLDYGYTF
TRBJ1-1 TRBV7-9 NA NA TGTGCCAGCAGCTTAGTACGGGTGAACACTGAAGCTTTCTTT CASSLVRVNTEAFF
TRBJ1-5 TRBV3-1/TRBV3-2 NA NA TGTGCCAGCAGCCAAGGAGTTGAGCCCCAGCATTTT CASSQGVEPQHF
TRBJ1-3 TRBV7-9 NA NA TGTGCCAGCAGCGCCGCGGATAACTCTGGAAACACCATATATTTT CASSAADNSGNTIYF
TRBJ2-1 TRBV7-3 TRBD2 NA TGTGCCAGCAGCTTATCAAGCGGGGCCCCCAATGAGCAGTTCTTC CASSLSSGAPNEQFF
TRBJ1-1 TRBV28 NA NA TGTGCCAGCAGTGGGCCGGACAGCCCTGAAGCTTTCTTT CASSGPDSPEAFF